This TCR beta chain was sequenced in a study of T cell responses to AZD1222 COVID-19 vaccine. Profiled with immunoSEQ multiplex PCR; TCRdb holds only in-frame clones, not every one. The data contain 100,000 or so clones, over 75% of them singletons. Overall study results and limits: Rises in breadth and depth of Spike-specific TCRs came after two AZD1222 doses. Clonal diversity was possibly underestimated; the donors were predominantly white British and more often female.

Concerning this clone itself: The antigen is not known.

V gave up 1 base and J gave up 7 bases; unmatched junction bases: 4. The CDR3 is 14 residues long. Germline V gene data show CDR1 as MGHRA and CDR2 as YSYEKL. V gene TRBV4-1 combines with J gene TRBJ1-1, with TRBD1 matching over 9 bases. The source of this sequence is an adult in good health. This material consisted of peripheral blood, taken on day 0 of AZD1222 vaccination. The CDR3 region is CASSQVTGGHEAFF. The CDR3 bases are TGCGCCAGCAGCCAAGTCACAGGGGGCCATGAAGCTTTCTTT.